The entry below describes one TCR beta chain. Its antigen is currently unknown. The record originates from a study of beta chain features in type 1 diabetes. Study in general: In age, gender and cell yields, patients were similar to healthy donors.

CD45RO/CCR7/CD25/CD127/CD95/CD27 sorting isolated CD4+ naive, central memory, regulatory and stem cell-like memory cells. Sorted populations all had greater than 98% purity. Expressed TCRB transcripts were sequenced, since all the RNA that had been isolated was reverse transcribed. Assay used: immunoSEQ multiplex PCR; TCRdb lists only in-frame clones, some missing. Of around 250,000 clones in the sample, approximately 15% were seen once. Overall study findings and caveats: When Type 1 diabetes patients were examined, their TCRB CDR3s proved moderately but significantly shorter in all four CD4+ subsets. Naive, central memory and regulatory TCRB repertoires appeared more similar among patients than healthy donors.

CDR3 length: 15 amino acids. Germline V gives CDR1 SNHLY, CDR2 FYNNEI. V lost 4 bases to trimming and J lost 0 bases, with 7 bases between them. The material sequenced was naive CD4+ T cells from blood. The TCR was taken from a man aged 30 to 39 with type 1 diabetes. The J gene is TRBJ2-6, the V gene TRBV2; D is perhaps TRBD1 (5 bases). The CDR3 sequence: CASSGQFSGANVLTF. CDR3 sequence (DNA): TGTGCCAGCAGTGGACAGTTCTCTGGGGCCAACGTCCTGACTTTC.